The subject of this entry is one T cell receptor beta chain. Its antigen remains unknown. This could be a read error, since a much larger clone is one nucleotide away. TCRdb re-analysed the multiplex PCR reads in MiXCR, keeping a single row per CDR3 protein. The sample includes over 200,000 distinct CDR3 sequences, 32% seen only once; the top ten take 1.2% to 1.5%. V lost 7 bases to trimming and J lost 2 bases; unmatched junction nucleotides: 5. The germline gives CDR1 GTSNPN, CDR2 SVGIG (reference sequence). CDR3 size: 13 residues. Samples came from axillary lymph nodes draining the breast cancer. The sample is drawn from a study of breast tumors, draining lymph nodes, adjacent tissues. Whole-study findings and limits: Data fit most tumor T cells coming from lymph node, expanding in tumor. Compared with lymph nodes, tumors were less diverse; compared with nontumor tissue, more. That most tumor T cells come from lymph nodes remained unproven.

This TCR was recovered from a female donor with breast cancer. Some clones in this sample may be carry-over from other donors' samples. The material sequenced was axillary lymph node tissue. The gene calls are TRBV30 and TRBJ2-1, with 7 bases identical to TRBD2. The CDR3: CASGGRAYNEQFF. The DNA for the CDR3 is TGTGCCTCGGGGGGACGGGCCTACAATGAGCAGTTCTTC. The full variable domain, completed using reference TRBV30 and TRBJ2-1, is SQTIHQWPATLVQPVGSPLSLECTVEGTSNPNLYWYRQAAGRGLQLLFYSVGIGQISSEVPQNLSASRPQDRQFILSSKKLLLSDSGFYLCASGGRAYNEQFFGPGTRLTVL.